The T cell receptor (beta chain) under discussion was sequenced for a study of shared clonotypes between healthy human individuals (dated by TCRdb to about 2020). General notes on the study: The cohort included three men and a couple of women between 18 and 49 years of age. To increase sequencing depth and limit assay-specific biases, TCR repertoire library preparation and sequencing were carried out by different laboratories using diverse techniques. To estimate repertoire size and how much clonotype sharing occurs between individuals, the study deeply sequenced the blood TCR repertoires of five healthy adults. For each donor, CD4 naive and CD4 memory were each run on three plates, CD8 naive on two plates, and CD8 memory on one plate. Leukapheresis yielded between about 0.9 and 8.9 billion PBMCs per donor.

TCR CDR3 regions were amplified from genomic DNA by multiplex PCR using the deep immunoSEQ assay. Genomic DNA extracted from each cell subset was distributed evenly over all wells of several immunoSEQ 96-well plates, and each plate served as one replicate. Each replicate PCR for sorted subsets received approximately 220 ng genomic DNA, equal to 28,000 or so T cell genomes. The purified libraries were quantified using a Qubit 3.0 fluorometer, sized with a Bioanalyzer 2100, and then quantified again using the KAPA Library Quantification kit. Every immunoSEQ 96-well plate was sequenced on a separate single-read 150-cycle Illumina NextSeq 550 flow cell. Regarding the original processing steps: Because only junctional sequences without quality scores were contained in the immunoSEQ output, filtering matching that applied to full-length reads could not be performed. Sequences were annotated with PyIR, a Python wrapper for IgBLAST v1.9, and V/J genes and CDR3 were assigned using IMGT germline references. Any read was removed if the V/J assignment was weak (E-value above 1e-6), the CDR3 was missing, or the read contained stop codons, out-of-frame junctions, or ambiguous translated residues. V3J clonotypes were defined as sequences sharing the same inferred V gene, J gene, and CDR3 amino acid sequence. Percentage overlap between repertoires was computed as shared unique clonotypes divided by the size of the smaller repertoire. Richness of each repertoire was evaluated using RTK rarefaction, the Chao1 estimator, and Recon v2.1 estimates of unobserved clonotypes. Generation probabilities for all TCRbeta clonotypes obtained by the gDNA method from a handful of donors were computed using OLGA. TCRdb limited this immuneACCESS table to in-frame rearrangements with V and J called. A share of clones is missing; checked studies link under half to unresolved V genes, and the rest is unexplained. V, J and clone size are those of that table, while D and trimming were read from the DNA. A total of over 1.5 million clones appear in this sample, 95% to 99% of them only once. The ten biggest clones cover approximately 0.45% of the sample.

As concerns this clone: Its cognate antigen has yet to be identified. No base-level quality is on record; no much larger clone is a single base apart. Distinct nucleotide sequences in the sample also encode this CDR3.

The donors were healthy, HIV-negative adults with no recently reported acute infections or vaccinations. Only Caucasian adults living in Nashville, Tennessee, USA were represented among the donors. CD4+ T cells were enriched through magnetic negative selection, after which naive cells were positively selected on CD45RA and the remaining negative fraction served as the memory subset. Blood was collected by leukapheresis, and PBMCs were isolated by Ficoll-Histopaque density gradient centrifugation and then cryopreserved in liquid nitrogen vapor phase. Analytical flow cytometry was used to check the purity and quantity of each magnetically sorted T cell population. Genomic DNA was isolated from each sorted fraction and quantified by UV absorbance on a Nanodrop 2000c. From the cysteine through the phenylalanine, the CDR3 covers 15 amino acids. Only the CDR3 part of the read is kept: 45 bases, read in frame from the first base. According to the germline V gene, CDR1 reads SGHNT and CDR2 reads YENEEA. V loses 5 bases at its end and J loses 5 bases; junction bases beyond the gene matches: 5.

On the study overall, not on this receptor specifically: Larger estimated clonotype richness was generally found for naive subsets than for memory subsets. Higher generation probabilities were observed for clonotypes shared by all four sorted-subset donors than for non-shared clonotypes. Even with the large sequencing depth, rarefaction of the sorted-subset datasets indicated that sequencing was incomplete. The small number of donors limited the genetic and exposure-history diversity represented. Sampling was restricted to blood, and TCR repertoires in tissue are likely to differ from TCR repertoires in blood. Around 5% of naive CD4, 3.5% of naive CD8, about 2.1% of memory CD4, and more than 0.35% of memory CD8 clonotypes were shared across several donors. Based on pairwise subsampling, the degree of clonotype sharing among donors was expected to be affected by sequencing depth.

The sequencing input was naive CD4+ T cells sorted from blood. Taken with the paper, the label for cell subset or site translates to: CD45RA+ positively selected. The sequence derives from a man under 40 in good health. In this chain, TRBV11-3 is recombined with TRBJ2-1, with 11 bases matching TRBD2. Here is the DNA: TGTGCCAGCAGCCCCGGACTAGCGGGTAACAATGAGCAGTTCTTC. This translates into CASSPGLAGNNEQFF.